One sample yielded the 28 T cell receptor beta chains listed below, sequenced in a study of blood T cell repertoires in COVID-19. Measured with immunoSEQ multiplex PCR; TCRdb has only the in-frame clones, and not every one. This table has 100,000 to 150,000 clones, about 79% appearing once. Sequencing used peripheral blood. Receptors were obtained from a middle-aged man with active or convalescent COVID-19.

V gene TRBV6-5 combines with J gene TRBJ2-7; TRBD2 matches 8 bases. Germline CDR1 is MNHEY and CDR2 is SVGAGI. The CDR3 loop spans 14 amino acids. V lost 2 bases and J lost 3; bases outside the gene matches: 3. The CDR3 DNA sequence: TGTGCCAGCAGTTACCGGACTAGCAACTACGAGCAGTACTTC. Its protein product is CASSYRTSNYEQYF.

The chain joins TRBV15 to TRBJ1-4; D unresolved. Germline V gene lookup returns CDR1 LNHNV and CDR2 YYDKDF (reference sequence). CDR3 size: 15 residues. V dropped 0 bases and J dropped 1 base, with 6 bases sitting between them. The CDR3 DNA reads TGTGCCACCAGCAGAGAAGGGAGAACTAATGAAAAACTGTTTTTT. This encodes CATSREGRTNEKLFF.

The chain combines TRBV28 with TRBJ2-2, with D hard to call. Trimming pared 10 bases from V and 7 bases from J, leaving 13 bases between. CDR1 and CDR2 from the germline V gene are MDHEN and SYDVKM. The CDR3 totals 12 residues. The CDR3 reads CATQPASGELFF. The CDR3 bases are TGTGCCACCCAACCGGCTAGCGGGGAGCTGTTTTTT.

This clone has just a few counts. V usage is TRBV30 and J usage is TRBJ2-7; D ambiguous. The V end lost 2 bases, the J end lost 1 base, and 12 bases lay between the germline ends. The CDR3 consists of 14 residues. Looked up from germline, CDR1 is GTSNPN and CDR2 is SVGIG (reference sequence). CDR3 bases: TGTGCCTGGAGTACCTTGGGCCCTTCCTACGAGCAGTACTTC. Translating it yields CAWSTLGPSYEQYF. Full variable domain (outside the CDR3, taken from reference TRBV30 and TRBJ2-7): SQTIHQWPATLVQPVGSPLSLECTVEGTSNPNLYWYRQAAGRGLQLLFYSVGIGQISSEVPQNLSASRPQDRQFILSSKKLLLSDSGFYLCAWSTLGPSYEQYFGPGTRLTVT.

This clone appeared a few times. The V gene is TRBV12-5, the J gene TRBJ2-1; the match to TRBD1 covers 7 bases. The V gene's germline CDR1 is LGHNT and CDR2 FRNRAP. V gave up 7 bases and J gave up 7 bases; unmatched junction bases: 7. The CDR3 is 13 residues long. The CDR3, as DNA: TGTGCTAGTGAACCGACAGGGTGGAATGAGCAGTTCTTC. Translation: CASEPTGWNEQFF.

The V and J genes are TRBV7-9 and TRBJ2-7; perhaps TRBD1 as D (6 bases). V gave up 3 bases and J gave up 1 base, with 25 bases separating them. The CDR3 is 19 amino acids. Germline V gene data show CDR1 as SEHNR and CDR2 as FQNEAQ (reference sequence). The CDR3 DNA sequence: TGTGCCAGCAGCTTCGTCGGCGGATCGTCGGGACACCCGTCCTACGAGCAGTACTTC. Residues: CASSFVGGSSGHPSYEQYF. The full variable domain, rest sourced from reference TRBV7-9 and TRBJ2-7, is DTGVSQNPRHKITKRGQNVTFRCDPISEHNRLYWYRQTLGQGPEFLTYFQNEAQLEKSRLLSDRFSAERPKGSFSTLEIQRTEQGDSAMYLCASSFVGGSSGHPSYEQYFGPGTRLTVT.

This clone was recorded once. The chain is built from TRBV29-1 and TRBJ1-1, with D perhaps TRBD1 (5 bases). Trimming pared 6 bases from V and 1 base from J, leaving 9 bases between. This CDR3 is built from 12 residues. CDR1 is SQVTM and CDR2 is ANQGSEA in the germline V gene. For the CDR3, the DNA is TGCAGCGTGGGGACTTGGAACACTGAAGCTTTCTTT. It specifies CSVGTWNTEAFF.

CDR3 nucleotide sequence: TGTGCCAGCAGCCGGGGGGGGTTGGCCTACAATGAGCAGTTCTTC. It is translated as CASSRGGLAYNEQFF. V is TRBV11-3 and J is TRBJ2-1; 8 bases fit TRBD2. The CDR3 sequence is 15 residues long. In germline, CDR1 is SGHNT, CDR2 YENEEA. The ends lost 5 bases at V and 2 bases at J; junction bases unmatched: 5.

The chain combines TRBV6-2 or TRBV6-3 with TRBJ1-5, with 10 bases matching TRBD1. CDR1 MNHEY and CDR2 SVGEGT come from the germline V gene. V gave up 2 bases and J gave up 1 base; unmatched junction bases: 8. This CDR3 comprises 18 residues. Here the CDR3 reads CASSYTRTGGISNQPQHF. The CDR3, as DNA: TGTGCCAGCAGTTACACCAGGACAGGGGGTATAAGCAATCAGCCCCAGCATTTT.

The chain couples TRBV15 to TRBJ2-1; no clear D. Germline CDR1 is LNHNV and CDR2 is YYDKDF (reference sequence). CDR3 size: 13 residues. With 1 base removed from V and 6 bases from J, the gap between germline ends came to 7 bases. The CDR3 loop reads CATSRVMSNEQFF. In nucleotides, the CDR3 is TGTGCCACCAGCAGAGTCATGTCCAATGAGCAGTTCTTC.

This clone has a handful of counts. The chain employs TRBV7-4 and TRBJ1-5; TRBD1 aligns across 9 bases. Germline assignment: CDR1 SGHVT and CDR2 SQSDAQ. This CDR3 comprises 19 residues. V lost 2 bases, J lost 0 bases, and 11 bases stayed unmatched. This CDR3 is CASSLLFRDRVPSNQPQHF. CDR3 DNA: TGTGCCAGCAGCTTATTATTCCGGGACAGGGTTCCTAGCAATCAGCCCCAGCATTTT. Using reference TRBV7-4 and TRBJ1-5 for the parts outside the CDR3, the full variable domain is GAGVSQSPRYKVAKRGRDVALRCDSISGHVTLYWYRQTLGQGSEVLTYSQSDAQRDKSGRPSGRFSAERPERSVSTLKIQRTEQGDSAVYLCASSLLFRDRVPSNQPQHFGDGTRLSIL.

The gene calls are TRBV6-4 and TRBJ2-1; TRBD2 matches 7 bases. From germline, CDR1 is MRHNA and CDR2 SNTAGT. V dropped 1 base and J dropped 5; count of bases not matched to a gene: 8. The CDR3 length is 16 residues. The CDR3 nucleotides are TGTGCCAGCAGTGACTGGGGAGGGATGTTTAACAATGAGCAGTTCTTC. It codes for CASSDWGGMFNNEQFF.

CDR3 sequence (DNA): TGTGCCTCCCACAGGGCGAACACTGAAGCTTTCTTT. This codes for CASHRANTEAFF. The chain recombines TRBV9 with TRBJ1-1; tentative D call: TRBD1 (6 bases). The CDR3 is made up of 12 amino acids. Germline CDR1 and CDR2: SGDLS and YYNGEE. Trimming cost V 10 bases and J 1 base, with 11 bases left between them.

The rearrangement uses TRBV24-1 and TRBJ2-1, with D uncertain. Trimming cost V 5 bases and J 6 bases, with 10 bases left between them. The CDR3 is 13 residues long. CDR1 and CDR2 from the germline V gene are KGHDR and SFDVKD. CDR3 sequence reads: CATSGARRNEQFF. The CDR3 DNA reads as TGTGCCACCAGTGGAGCGCGTCGCAATGAGCAGTTCTTC.

This clone occurred once. The rearrangement joins TRBV27 to TRBJ2-1; 7 bases match TRBD1. Germline CDR1 MNHEY, CDR2 SMNVEV (reference sequence). The CDR3 consists of 13 residues. The ends lost 4 bases at V and 8 bases at J; junction bases unmatched: 5. Written as DNA, the CDR3 is TGTGCCAGCAGTTCGACAGGGAACCATGAGCAGTTCTTC. Residues: CASSSTGNHEQFF.

This clone was counted a single time. V gene TRBV7-3 combines with J gene TRBJ2-3; tentative D call: TRBD2 (6 bases). The germline CDR1 and CDR2 sequences are SGHTA and FQGTGA. The CDR3 contains 14 residues. V dropped 0 bases and J dropped 6 bases, with 10 bases sitting between them. CDR3 protein: CASSLTPGTDTQYF. In nucleotides, the CDR3 is TGTGCCAGCAGCTTAACGCCGGGGACTGATACGCAGTATTTT. The whole variable domain, filled in from reference TRBV7-3 and TRBJ2-3, reads GAGVSQTPSNKVTEKGKYVELRCDPISGHTALYWYRQSLGQGPEFLIYFQGTGAADDSGLPNDRFFAVRPEGSVSTLKIQRTERGDSAVYLCASSLTPGTDTQYFGPGTRLTVL.

The gene calls are TRBV11-2 and TRBJ1-2; TRBD1 might be the D (5 bases). From germline, CDR1 is SGHAT and CDR2 FQNNGV. The CDR3 length is 13 residues. The ends were cut back, 5 bases at V and 4 bases at J, with 11 bases in the middle. In nucleotides, the CDR3 is TGTGCCAGCAGCGGGTACAGGCTCTATGGCTACACCTTC. It is translated as CASSGYRLYGYTF.

The chain is built from TRBV6-2 or TRBV6-3 and TRBJ1-6; the match to TRBD1 covers 8 bases. V dropped 2 bases and J dropped 10; count of bases not matched to a gene: 7. CDR1 is MNHEY, CDR2 SVGEGT, per germline. This CDR3 has 15 residues. Written as DNA, the CDR3 is TGTGCCAGCAGTTACCTGGACAGGGAAGACTCACCCCTCCACTTT. Translated, it gives CASSYLDREDSPLHF.

The J gene is TRBJ1-2, the V gene TRBV2; D is unresolved. The V gene's germline CDR1 is SNHLY and CDR2 FYNNEI. Trimming shortened V by 4 bases and J by 7 bases, and 13 bases separated the two germline ends. CDR3 length equals 13 residues. CDR3 in DNA: TGTGCCAGCAGTGCGGGAGGGATCGGTGGCTACACCTTC. Translation: CASSAGGIGGYTF.

The table lists this clone with a few counts. The chain links TRBV10-3 to TRBJ2-7, with TRBD1 as a possible D gene (6 bases). The germline CDR1 and CDR2 sequences are ENHRY and SYGVKD. With 0 bases removed from V and 5 bases from J, the gap between germline ends came to 14 bases. CDR3 length: 15 residues. DNA for the CDR3: TGTGCCATCAGTGAGTCTGCAACAGGGCTCCACGAGCAGTACTTC. Its translation is CAISESATGLHEQYF.

V and J are TRBV9 and TRBJ1-2, with 7 bases lining up with TRBD1. V dropped 3 bases and J dropped 7; count of bases not matched to a gene: 9. The CDR3 length is 14 residues. Germline CDR1 and CDR2: SGDLS and YYNGEE. The CDR3 DNA reads TGTGCCAGCAGCGCCCGGACAGGAGTGGTTGGCTACACCTTC. Protein: CASSARTGVVGYTF.

The chain carries TRBV6-5 and TRBJ1-2, with D unclear. Trimming pared 6 bases from V and 8 bases from J, leaving 13 bases between. The CDR3 spans 12 residues. Germline V gene lookup returns CDR1 MNHEY and CDR2 SVGAGI. CDR3 sequence (DNA): TGTGCCAGCAGGAGTTCTGGAGAGGGCTACACCTTC. This gives the protein CASRSSGEGYTF.

The genes are TRBV15 and TRBJ2-7, with D perhaps matching TRBD1 (5 bases). CDR3 size: 17 residues. Deletions cut 0 bases from V and 6 bases from J, with 21 bases between. Germline assignment: CDR1 LNHNV and CDR2 YYDKDF (reference sequence). CDR3 amino acids: CATSREQAGKRFAEQYF. CDR3 nucleotides: TGTGCCACCAGCAGAGAGCAGGCAGGGAAAAGGTTTGCCGAGCAGTACTTC. Variable domain in full (rest from reference TRBV15 and TRBJ2-7): DAMVIQNPRYQVTQFGKPVTLSCSQTLNHNVMYWYQQKSSQAPKLLFHYYDKDFNNEADTPDNFQSRRPNTSFCFLDIRSPGLGDTAMYLCATSREQAGKRFAEQYFGPGTRLTVT.

This rearrangement joins TRBV5-6 to TRBJ2-7; tentative D call: TRBD2 (5 bases). This CDR3 has 14 residues. Germline values: CDR1 SGHDT, CDR2 YYEEEE. V lost 2 bases and J lost 6, with 15 bases in between. The DNA for the CDR3 is TGTGCCAGCAGCTTTTGGCTAGCAATGTTCGAGCAGTACTTC. Residues: CASSFWLAMFEQYF.

The V and J genes are TRBV19 and TRBJ2-2; 7 positions agree with TRBD2. Losses at the gene ends were 8 bases for V and 1 base for J; bases not matched to a gene: 4. Germline values: CDR1 LNHDA, CDR2 SQIVND (reference sequence). This CDR3 region has 14 residues. Here the CDR3 reads CASCGGGNTGELFF. The CDR3 nucleotides are TGTGCCAGTTGCGGGGGAGGGAACACCGGGGAGCTGTTTTTT.

The J gene is TRBJ2-2, the V gene TRBV5-6; D unclear. This CDR3 contains 13 residues. Germline V gene data show CDR1 as SGHDT and CDR2 as YYEEEE. The germline V and J ends were trimmed by 0 bases and 3 bases, with 3 bases remaining between them. The CDR3: CASSLVDTGELFF. The CDR3 coding sequence is TGTGCCAGCAGCTTGGTAGACACCGGGGAGCTGTTTTTT.

The chain has TRBV6-4 and TRBJ1-6, with 7 bases aligning to TRBD1. CDR1 and CDR2 from the germline V gene are MRHNA and SNTAGT. V trimming: 6 bases; J trimming: 0 bases; junction bases outside the gene matches: 8. The CDR3 totals 17 residues. CDR3 in amino acids: CASSQTGWSSYNSPLHF. DNA for the CDR3: TGTGCCAGCAGCCAGACAGGGTGGAGCTCCTATAATTCACCCCTCCACTTT.

This clone was counted ten times or more. The sample holds other DNA sequences that translate to the same CDR3. The chain links TRBV27 to TRBJ2-1; TRBD1 agrees at 11 bases. The CDR3 has 14 residues. With V trimmed by 6 bases and J by 10 bases, 8 bases remained unmatched. Germline lookup yields CDR1 MNHEY and CDR2 SMNVEV (reference sequence). The CDR3 bases are TGTGCCAGCAGCCCCGGGACAGGGGGATTCGAGCAGTTCTTC. Its translation: CASSPGTGGFEQFF.